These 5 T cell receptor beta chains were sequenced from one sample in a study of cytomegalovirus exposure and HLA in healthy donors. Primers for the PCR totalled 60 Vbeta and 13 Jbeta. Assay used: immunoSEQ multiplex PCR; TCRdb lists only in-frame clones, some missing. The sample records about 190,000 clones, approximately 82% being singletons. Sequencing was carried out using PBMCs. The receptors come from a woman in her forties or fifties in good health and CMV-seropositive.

This chain's CDR3 is CASSQSPVHTEAFF. The DNA of the CDR3 is TGTGCCAGCAGCCAGTCACCGGTGCACACTGAAGCTTTCTTT. The chain employs TRBV14 and TRBJ1-1, with D uncertain. The CDR3 totals 14 residues. Germline values: CDR1 SGHDN, CDR2 FVKESK. The V end lost 3 bases, the J end lost 3 bases, and 11 bases lay between the germline ends.

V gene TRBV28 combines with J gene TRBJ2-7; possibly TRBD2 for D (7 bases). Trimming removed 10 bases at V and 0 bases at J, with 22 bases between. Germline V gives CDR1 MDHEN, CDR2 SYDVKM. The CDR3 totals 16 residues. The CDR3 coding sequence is TGTGCCACCACTCCCGGAGGGGGGGGTGACTCCTACGAGCAGTACTTC. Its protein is CATTPGGGGDSYEQYF.

CDR3: CASSTLEVGEKLFF. CDR3 bases: TGTGCCAGCAGTACCTTAGAGGTTGGTGAAAAACTGTTTTTT. The chain employs TRBV27 and TRBJ1-4; no clear D. This CDR3 spans 14 amino acids. CDR1 and CDR2 (germline): MNHEY, SMNVEV (reference sequence). With 5 bases removed from V and 7 bases from J, the gap between germline ends came to 14 bases.

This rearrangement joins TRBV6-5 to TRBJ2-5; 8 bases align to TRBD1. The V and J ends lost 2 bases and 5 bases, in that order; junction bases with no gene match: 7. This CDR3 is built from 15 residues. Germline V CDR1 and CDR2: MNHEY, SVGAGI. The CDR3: CASSYQGAFGETQYF. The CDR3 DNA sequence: TGTGCCAGCAGTTACCAGGGGGCTTTCGGGGAGACCCAGTACTTC.

In DNA form, the CDR3 reads TGCGCCAGCAGCTTGGATCCAGGGGACGGCGAGCAGTACTTC. This gives the protein CASSLDPGDGEQYF. The V gene is TRBV5-1, the J gene TRBJ2-7; TRBD1 is a possible D gene (6 bases). The CDR3 has 14 amino acids. CDR1 is SGHRS, CDR2 YFSETQ, per germline. Trimming pared 0 bases from V and 6 bases from J, leaving 13 bases between. Full variable domain (missing parts from reference TRBV5-1 and TRBJ2-7): KAGVTQTPRYLIKTRGQQVTLSCSPISGHRSVSWYQQTPGQGLQFLFEYFSETQRNKGNFPGRFSGRQFSNSRSEMNVSTLELGDSALYLCASSLDPGDGEQYFGPGTRLTVT.